The 19 T cell receptor beta chains listed next were all sequenced from one sample in a study of T-cell reconstitution after alpha-beta-depleted transplantation in children. Construction of the TCRbeta library involved unique molecular identifiers. TCRdb independently ran MiXCR on the PCR reads; one entry per CDR3 protein. This sample carries 800,000 to 1,000,000 distinct CDR3 sequences, 25% to 30% of them seen once, and the ten largest clones take about 28%. The specimen comprised PBMCs, mostly from graft donor cells, sampled 360 days after TCRalphabeta/CD19-depleted stem cell transplant. These receptors were taken from a boy in the first two years of life who had a stem cell transplant for SCID, so the T cells may come from the graft donor.

The CDR3 loop is CASSQLGGSTDTQYF. CDR3 DNA sequence: TGCGCCAGCAGTCAATTGGGAGGCTCCACAGATACGCAGTATTTT. The chain is built from TRBV23-1 and TRBJ2-3, with D possibly matching TRBD2 (6 bases). TRBV23-1 is noted as an ORF with a role that remains uncertain. V lost 1 base, J lost 2 bases, and 10 bases lay in between. CDR3 length: 15 amino acids.

This clonotype was seen more than once but under ten times. The CDR3 loop is CASSLEFDTQYF. In nucleotides, the CDR3 is TGCGCCAGCAGCTTGGAGTTCGATACGCAGTATTTT. The chain employs TRBV5-1 and TRBJ2-3, with no clear D. Looked up from germline, CDR1 is SGHRS and CDR2 is YFSETQ. The CDR3 length is 12 residues. The V and J ends lost 0 bases and 6 bases respectively, with 5 bases between them.

The rearrangement joins TRBV2 to TRBJ2-5, with D hard to call. There are 13 residues in the CDR3. CDR1 is SNHLY, CDR2 FYNNEI, per germline. V lost 5 bases to trimming and J lost 3 bases, with 10 bases between them. CDR3 sequence reads: CASSYTQKETQYF. The DNA for the CDR3 is TGTGCCAGCAGTTATACACAGAAAGAGACCCAGTACTTC.

This clonotype appeared a few times. V and J are TRBV12-3 or TRBV12-4 and TRBJ1-1; the D is unclear. The V end lost 2 bases, the J end lost 6 bases, and 13 bases lay between the germline ends. CDR3 size: 14 residues. CDR3 sequence reads: CASSLSPDQAEAFF. The CDR3 bases are TGTGCCAGCAGTTTATCCCCAGATCAGGCTGAAGCTTTCTTT.

Points on this clonotype: The CDR3 ends on some other residue instead of the conserved phenylalanine or tryptophan, so this is likely a read error. The DNA is left out, because the CDR3 cannot be placed on it with certainty; the CDR3 is given as TCRdb lists it. V is TRBV21-1 and J is TRBJ2-7; the D call in the table, TRBD2, was not verified against the DNA. TRBV21-1 counts as a pseudogene. The CDR3 spans 19 residues, counting both ends. CDR3 in amino acids: CASSRDRRGTSGGASEQYL.

This chain uses TRBV4-2 with TRBJ2-3; 7 nucleotides agree with TRBD2. The CDR3 spans 15 residues. J gave up 1 base and V 4 bases, and 5 bases lay outside the gene matches. The germline CDR1 and CDR2 sequences are LGHNA and YNFKEQ. CDR3 DNA: TGTGCCAGCAGCCCTGAGGCGGGGGGCACAGATACGCAGTATTTT. It specifies CASSPEAGGTDTQYF.

The sample holds many counts of this clonotype. The chain is built from TRBV4-1 and TRBJ1-6, with a tentative D call TRBD1 (6 bases). This CDR3 comprises 17 residues. The V end was cut by 2 bases, the J end by 7 bases, with 18 bases between. CDR1 and CDR2 (germline): MGHRA, YSYEKL. CDR3 sequence: CASSQKGGGTPNSPLHF. The CDR3 coding sequence is TGCGCCAGCAGCCAAAAGGGGGGAGGTACACCAAATTCACCCCTCCACTTT.

This clonotype was seen only a few times. The chain recombines TRBV27 with TRBJ2-3, with D perhaps matching TRBD2 (5 bases). V was pared by 4 bases and J by 4 bases, with 9 bases between. The length of the CDR3 is 13 residues. Per the germline V gene, CDR1 is MNHEY and CDR2 is SMNVEV (reference sequence). The CDR3 nucleotides read TGTGCCAGCAGTTGGGTCGGGGCAGATACGCAGTATTTT. It yields the protein CASSWVGADTQYF.

This chain joins TRBV20-1 and TRBJ2-2, with D perhaps assigned TRBD1 or TRBD2 (6 bases each). CDR3 length equals 12 residues. Trimming stripped 8 bases from V and 6 bases from J, with 13 bases between. Per germline, CDR1 DFQATT and CDR2 SNEGSKA (reference sequence). For the CDR3, the DNA is TGCAGTTTTACAGGGAGGTCCGGGGAGCTGTTTTTT. Its protein product is CSFTGRSGELFF.

This clonotype was counted only a few times. The chain joins TRBV5-1 to TRBJ2-1; D may be TRBD1 (5 bases). CDR1 and CDR2 (germline): SGHRS, YFSETQ. The V gene lost 1 base and the J gene lost 9 bases, with 11 bases spanning the gap. This CDR3 is 13 amino acids long. CDR3 residues: CASSLFQGGEQFF. The CDR3 DNA reads as TGCGCCAGCAGCTTGTTTCAGGGTGGTGAGCAGTTCTTC.

This sequence joins TRBV4-1 and TRBJ1-2; D perhaps matches TRBD1 (5 bases). There are 13 residues in the CDR3. V lost 2 bases and J lost 6, with 10 bases in between. Per the germline V gene, CDR1 is MGHRA and CDR2 is YSYEKL. The CDR3 sequence: CASSQWGVDGYTF. In DNA form, the CDR3 reads TGCGCCAGCAGCCAATGGGGGGTCGATGGCTACACCTTC.

V gene TRBV11-2 combines with J gene TRBJ2-3; 9 positions agree with TRBD1. Per the germline V gene, CDR1 is SGHAT and CDR2 is FQNNGV. This CDR3 has 15 residues. Trimming at V came to 5 bases and at J to 4 bases, leaving 7 bases not matched to a gene. CDR3 DNA sequence: TGTGCCAGCAGCGCCCACGGGACAGGGTCAGATACGCAGTATTTT. It is translated as CASSAHGTGSDTQYF. Using reference TRBV11-2 and TRBJ2-3 for the parts outside the CDR3, the full variable domain is EAGVAQSPRYKIIEKRQSVAFWCNPISGHATLYWYQQILGQGPKLLIQFQNNGVVDDSQLPKDRFSAERLKGVDSTLKIQPAKLEDSAVYLCASSAHGTGSDTQYFGPGTRLTVL.

This clonotype has only a few counts. J is TRBJ1-5 and V is TRBV20-1; 9 nucleotides align to TRBD1. The CDR3 spans 13 residues. V gave up 4 bases and J gave up 4 bases; unmatched junction bases: 2. Germline lookup yields CDR1 DFQATT and CDR2 SNEGSKA (reference sequence). The CDR3 DNA reads TGCAGTGCTACTGGACAGGGGAATCAGCCCCAGCATTTT. Protein sequence: CSATGQGNQPQHF.

This clonotype turned up a few times. The V call is TRBV4-1, the J call TRBJ2-3, with D unclear. Trimming left V 2 bases short and J 4 bases short, with 19 bases between. Per the germline V gene, CDR1 is MGHRA and CDR2 is YSYEKL. This CDR3 comprises 17 residues. In DNA form, the CDR3 reads TGCGCCAGCAGCCAACTTTCGTCCCGGCCGGGCCCAGATACGCAGTATTTT. Residues: CASSQLSSRPGPDTQYF.

The table lists this clonotype with a count of one. The gene calls are TRBV5-1 and TRBJ2-2; 8 positions agree with TRBD2. The CDR3 loop spans 16 amino acids. The V gene end was trimmed by 4 bases and the J gene end by 3 bases; junction bases not matched to a gene: 8. Germline assignment: CDR1 SGHRS and CDR2 YFSETQ. As DNA, the CDR3 is TGCGCCAGCAGCCATAGACTAGCGTTTGACACCGGGGAGCTGTTTTTT. Protein product: CASSHRLAFDTGELFF.

This chain joins TRBV12-3 or TRBV12-4 and TRBJ2-3, with 9 bases lining up with TRBD2. This CDR3 has 18 amino acids. After removal of 2 bases from V and 2 bases from J, the junction contained 11 bases not matched to a gene. CDR3 DNA sequence: TGTGCCAGCAGTTTAAATTTGGGTAGCGGGGGCCTCACAGATACGCAGTATTTT. Protein: CASSLNLGSGGLTDTQYF.

The chain carries TRBV3-1 and TRBJ2-1; possible D gene TRBD1, 6 bases. Germline assignment: CDR1 LGHDT and CDR2 YNNKEL (reference sequence). The CDR3 totals 15 residues. V lost 4 bases and J 5 bases, leaving 15 bases between the germline ends. In DNA form, the CDR3 reads TGTGCCAGCAGCCTTGGGACAAAGCTTGACAATGAGCAGTTCTTC. Its protein is CASSLGTKLDNEQFF.

The chain employs TRBV12-3 or TRBV12-4 and TRBJ2-7, with D hard to call. The CDR3 length is 12 residues. The V end was cut by 5 bases, the J end by 6 bases, with 11 bases between. Here the CDR3 reads CASSPRFLEQYF. The CDR3 DNA is TGTGCCAGCAGTCCCCGGTTTCTCGAGCAGTACTTC.

The table lists this clonotype with a few counts. The chain couples TRBV20-1 to TRBJ2-1; a weak D match, TRBD2 (5 bases). With 5 bases removed from V and 0 bases from J, the gap between germline ends came to 11 bases. The CDR3 consists of 14 residues. Germline V lookup: CDR1 DFQATT, CDR2 SNEGSKA (reference sequence). The CDR3 region is CSAPGISSYNEQFF. DNA for the CDR3: TGCAGTGCTCCCGGGATTTCCTCCTACAATGAGCAGTTCTTC.